These 22 T cell receptor beta chains share one sample of origin, sequenced in a study of Tregs in tolerant kidney transplant recipients. Sequenced by immunoSEQ multiplex PCR; TCRdb stores in-frame clones only, minus some. The sample has 90,000 to 120,000 clones; about 90% are singletons. Sequencing was performed on CD4+ T cells from blood, taken before the transplant. Source of these receptors: a human donor who received a combined kidney and bone marrow transplant.

The chain uses TRBV6-6 and TRBJ1-2, with 8 positions matching TRBD1. There are 14 residues in the CDR3. V was clipped by 7 bases and J by 3 bases; unmatched bases: 7. Looked up from germline, CDR1 is MNHNY and CDR2 is SVGAGI (reference sequence). CDR3 sequence (DNA): TGTGCCAGCACTCCATCAGGGGGCCACTATGGCTACACCTTC. Amino acid sequence: CASTPSGGHYGYTF.

The chain links TRBV21-1 to TRBJ2-7; TRBD2, the D gene given by the table, was not confirmed from the DNA. TRBV21-1 is classified as a pseudogene. The CDR3 is 14 residues long. CDR3 in DNA: TGTGCCAGCAGCGGCGCGGATGCCTCCTACGAGCAGTACTTC. The encoded protein is CASSGADASYEQYF.

The V gene is TRBV10-1, the J gene TRBJ2-1; the D gene is possibly TRBD2 (6 bases). From germline, CDR1 is WNHNN and CDR2 SYGVQD (reference sequence). The CDR3 length is 12 residues. V lost 2 bases and J 10 bases, leaving 9 bases between the germline ends. CDR3 in amino acids: CASSERTTEQFF. In DNA, the CDR3 is TGCGCCAGCAGTGAGAGGACTACCGAGCAGTTCTTC.

The V gene is TRBV10-3, the J gene TRBJ1-3, with TRBD1 matching 11 bases. V shed 9 bases and J 2 bases; nucleotides not matched to a gene: 6. The CDR3 totals 15 residues. Germline CDR1 is ENHRY and CDR2 is SYGVKD. The DNA of the CDR3 is TGTGCCATTTTCCCGGGACAGGGGGCTGGAAACACCATATATTTT. The encoded protein is CAIFPGQGAGNTIYF.

V is TRBV6-1 and J is TRBJ2-5; 8 bases are shared with TRBD1. This CDR3 region has 14 residues. Germline V gene lookup returns CDR1 MNHNS and CDR2 SASEGT. J lost 5 bases, V lost 4 bases, and 6 bases had no gene match. The CDR3 loop reads CASSADRGLETQYF. The CDR3 DNA is TGTGCCAGCAGTGCCGACAGGGGTTTGGAGACCCAGTACTTC.

On this clone: This specimen includes other DNA sequences encoding the same CDR3. The V and J genes are TRBV5-1 and TRBJ1-1, with a possible D match to TRBD1 (6 bases). V lost 4 bases, J lost 4 bases, and 14 bases lay in between. Per the germline V gene, CDR1 is SGHRS and CDR2 is YFSETQ. There are 14 residues in the CDR3. This chain's CDR3 is CASSLGQGSTEAFF. DNA for the CDR3: TGCGCCAGCAGCCTCGGGCAGGGGAGCACTGAAGCTTTCTTT.

The CDR3 nucleotides read TGTGCCAGCAGCCCTCGGGACACCGGGGAGCTGTTTTTT. This gives the protein CASSPRDTGELFF. The chain recombines TRBV13 with TRBJ2-2, with D unresolved. V was trimmed by 5 bases and J by 3 bases, leaving 7 bases between them. This CDR3 has 13 amino acids. Germline loops: CDR1 PRHDT, CDR2 FYEKMQ (reference sequence).

The chain joins TRBV19 to TRBJ1-2; TRBD1 might be the D (6 bases). Germline V gene data show CDR1 as LNHDA and CDR2 as SQIVND (reference sequence). CDR3 length equals 14 residues. V dropped 8 bases and J dropped 5 bases, with 18 bases sitting between them. The CDR3 reads CASGGAAPLYGYTF. The DNA for the CDR3 is TGTGCCAGTGGGGGGGCAGCCCCCCTATATGGCTACACCTTC.

This clone was seen more than once but under ten times. V is TRBV30 and J is TRBJ1-1; 7 nucleotides match TRBD1. The trim removed 3 bases at V and 4 bases at J, leaving 5 bases unmatched. Germline-derived CDR1 and CDR2 are GTSNPN and SVGIG (reference sequence). The CDR3 extends over 13 amino acids. CDR3 sequence reads: CAWSVNRGTEAFF. For the CDR3, the DNA is TGTGCCTGGAGCGTTAACAGGGGCACTGAAGCTTTCTTT.

This chain uses TRBV29-1 with TRBJ2-5; tentative D call: TRBD1 (5 bases). Germline V gene lookup returns CDR1 SQVTM and CDR2 ANQGSEA. Trimming cost V 2 bases and J 5 bases, with 9 bases left between them. This CDR3 is 12 amino acids long. CDR3 protein: CSVELGRETQYF. The CDR3 nucleotides are TGCAGCGTTGAACTGGGGCGGGAGACCCAGTACTTC.

This rearrangement joins TRBV5-8 to TRBJ2-1; possibly TRBD2 for D (6 bases). The germline gives CDR1 SGHTS, CDR2 YDEGEE. Between the trimmed V and J ends, which lost 0 bases and 10 bases, there was a span of 20 bases. The length of the CDR3 is 16 residues. CDR3 loop: CASSLGGGATFEEQFF. CDR3 nucleotides: TGTGCCAGCAGCTTGGGGGGCGGGGCCACCTTTGAGGAGCAGTTCTTC.

The V gene is TRBV7-2, the J gene TRBJ1-4, with D tentatively TRBD1 (5 bases). From germline, CDR1 is SGHTA and CDR2 FQGNSA. Trimming took off 1 base at V and 3 bases at J, with 9 bases between the two ends. The CDR3 has 15 amino acids. CDR3 sequence (DNA): TGTGCCAGCAGCTTAGGGGGCTTAGCTAATGAAAAACTGTTTTTT. Translation gives CASSLGGLANEKLFF.

This chain connects TRBV18 to TRBJ2-3, with 7 nucleotides matching TRBD2. There are 18 residues in the CDR3. The V and J ends lost 1 base and 1 base, in that order; junction bases with no gene match: 11. Germline V gene sequence: CDR1 KGHSH, CDR2 LQKENI. The CDR3 DNA follows: TGTGCCAGCTCACCACTGGGGTTGGCGGGAGACCGCACAGATACGCAGTATTTT. The encoded protein is CASSPLGLAGDRTDTQYF. The entire variable domain, with the rest obtained from reference TRBV18 and TRBJ2-3, is as follows: NAGVMQNPRHLVRRRGQEARLRCSPMKGHSHVYWYRQLPEEGLKFMVYLQKENIIDESGMPKERFSAEFPKEGPSILRIQQVVRGDSAAYFCASSPLGLAGDRTDTQYFGPGTRLTVL.

This sequence joins TRBV6-6 and TRBJ1-3; D is possibly TRBD1 (5 bases). Between the trimmed V and J ends, which lost 6 bases and 0 bases, there was a span of 15 bases. The CDR3 length is 16 residues. CDR1 and CDR2 (germline): MNHNY, SVGAGI (reference sequence). DNA of the CDR3: TGTGCCAGCAGCACTCAGCAGGGTGTCTCTGGAAACACCATATATTTT. Amino acid sequence: CASSTQQGVSGNTIYF.

The chain carries TRBV5-1 and TRBJ2-7; D gene uncertain. Trimming pared 0 bases from V and 4 bases from J, leaving 11 bases between. This CDR3 comprises 14 residues. CDR1 SGHRS and CDR2 YFSETQ come from the germline V gene. The CDR3 DNA reads TGCGCCAGCAGCTTGGAGGCGACTTTGTACGAGCAGTACTTC. Translated: CASSLEATLYEQYF.

The rearrangement links TRBV27 to TRBJ2-7, with TRBD2 matching over 7 bases. Germline V lookup: CDR1 MNHEY, CDR2 SMNVEV (reference sequence). There are 15 residues in the CDR3. The V gene end was trimmed by 8 bases and the J gene end by 3 bases; junction bases not matched to a gene: 13. DNA of the CDR3: TGTGCCAGCGCTTTCGCGGGGGTCGCTTACTACGAGCAGTACTTC. It is translated as CASAFAGVAYYEQYF.

The V call is TRBV5-6, the J call TRBJ1-4; 10 bases fit TRBD1. The CDR3 spans 16 residues. V lost 0 bases to trimming and J lost 8 bases; unmatched junction nucleotides: 7. Germline V gene lookup returns CDR1 SGHDT and CDR2 YYEEEE. The chain's CDR3 is CASSLGDRGLREKLFF. Here the CDR3 DNA reads TGTGCCAGCAGCTTGGGCGACAGGGGGCTTCGAGAAAAACTGTTTTTT.

The chain combines TRBV7-9 with TRBJ2-1; D ambiguous. CDR1 is SEHNR and CDR2 is FQNEAQ in the germline V gene (reference sequence). This CDR3 contains 13 residues. Trimming stripped 1 base from V and 6 bases from J, with 7 bases between. The CDR3 is CASSLERRNEQFF. DNA for the CDR3: TGTGCCAGCAGCTTAGAGCGACGCAATGAGCAGTTCTTC.

This chain uses TRBV28 with TRBJ2-1; D is unclear. This CDR3 is built from 13 residues. V lost 5 bases to trimming and J lost 2 bases, with 7 bases between them. Looked up from germline, CDR1 is MDHEN and CDR2 is SYDVKM. DNA for the CDR3: TGTGCCAGCAGTCCCCTCCCCTACAATGAGCAGTTCTTC. Residues: CASSPLPYNEQFF.

The V call is TRBV5-1, the J call TRBJ2-5; 8 bases are a match to TRBD2. The CDR3 consists of 15 residues. Germline CDR1 and CDR2: SGHRS and YFSETQ. The ends lost 4 bases at V and 2 bases at J; junction bases unmatched: 7. This chain's CDR3 is CASSRFGTSQETQYF. Here the CDR3 DNA reads TGCGCCAGCAGCCGATTCGGGACTAGTCAAGAGACCCAGTACTTC.

The CDR3 DNA sequence: TGTGCCAGCACCCATACAGGGGGATACACTGAAGCTTTCTTT. Translating it yields CASTHTGGYTEAFF. This chain uses TRBV5-6 with TRBJ1-1; 8 positions match TRBD1. V lost 6 bases to trimming and J lost 3 bases; unmatched junction nucleotides: 7. The CDR3 totals 14 residues. Per germline, CDR1 SGHDT and CDR2 YYEEEE.

The chain has TRBV7-2 and TRBJ2-7; TRBD2 is a possible D gene (7 bases). Germline CDR1 is SGHTA and CDR2 is FQGNSA. The length of the CDR3 is 13 residues. V lost 6 bases and J lost 5, with 14 bases in between. CDR3 loop: CASRMGGLNEQYF. DNA of the CDR3: TGTGCCAGCAGGATGGGGGGGCTGAACGAGCAGTACTTC.